Presented here are 3 T cell receptor beta chains from one specimen sequenced in a study of Ad26.COV2.S vaccination and SARS-CoV-2 variants. The assay was immunoSEQ multiplex PCR, and TCRdb's table has in-frame clones only and misses some. This sample carries roughly 390,000 clones, approximately 91% of them seen once, and the ten largest clones take around 3.4%. The treatment denotes: around 19 received Ad26.COV2.S at low or high dose, single or two shots; 5 received placebo; per-sample allocation not given. Sampling was performed 63 days after the first vaccine or placebo injection. This material consisted of peripheral blood, taken in a trial of Ad26.COV2.S vaccine versus placebo. These receptors were taken from a person between 18 and 59 years old who received the Ad26.COV2.S COVID-19 vaccine or a placebo.

In this sample, this clone turned up a few times. The gene calls are TRBV12-3 or TRBV12-4 and TRBJ2-7, with D uncertain. The V end lost 4 bases, the J end lost 4 bases, and 11 bases lay between the germline ends. The CDR3 runs 13 residues. For the CDR3, the DNA is TGTGCCAGCAGTTATGACTTTGGGTACGAGCAGTACTTC. Translating gives CASSYDFGYEQYF.

The chain recombines TRBV6-5 with TRBJ1-5; 8 nucleotides line up with TRBD1. In germline, CDR1 is MNHEY, CDR2 SVGAGI. The CDR3 spans 15 residues. V gave up 6 bases and J gave up 6 bases; unmatched junction bases: 10. In DNA form, the CDR3 reads TGTGCCAGCAGCCAGGACAGGGCCTTTTCTCAGCCCCAGCATTTT. This gives the protein CASSQDRAFSQPQHF.

This chain links TRBV27 with TRBJ1-1; D gene uncertain. V was trimmed by 1 base and J by 0 bases, leaving 12 bases between them. The CDR3 runs 16 residues. CDR1 is MNHEY and CDR2 is SMNVEV in the germline V gene (reference sequence). CDR3 region: CASSLFGRAMNTEAFF. The DNA of the CDR3 is TGTGCCAGCAGTTTATTCGGAAGGGCCATGAACACTGAAGCTTTCTTT.